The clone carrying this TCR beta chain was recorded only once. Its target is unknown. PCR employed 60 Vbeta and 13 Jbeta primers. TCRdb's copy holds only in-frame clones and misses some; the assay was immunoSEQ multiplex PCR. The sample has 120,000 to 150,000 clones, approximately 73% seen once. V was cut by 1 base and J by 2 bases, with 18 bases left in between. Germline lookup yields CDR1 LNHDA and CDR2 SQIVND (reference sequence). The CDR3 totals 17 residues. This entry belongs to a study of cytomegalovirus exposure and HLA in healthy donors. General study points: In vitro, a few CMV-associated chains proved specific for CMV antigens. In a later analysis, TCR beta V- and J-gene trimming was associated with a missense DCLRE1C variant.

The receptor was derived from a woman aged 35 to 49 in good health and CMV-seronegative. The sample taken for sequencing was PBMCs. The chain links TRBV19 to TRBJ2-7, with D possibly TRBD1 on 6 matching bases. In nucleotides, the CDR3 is TGTGCCAGTAGTATAGCCACATCCCAGACAGGAACCTACGAGCAGTACTTC. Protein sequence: CASSIATSQTGTYEQYF.